This T cell receptor (beta chain) was obtained from a study of Ad26.COV2.S vaccination and SARS-CoV-2 variants. Background on the study: Donor was one of the participants in the Ad26.COV2.S arm of the COV1001 trial. Once or twice, 56 days apart, Ad26.COV2.S was delivered intramuscularly. Study-level results: Recipients of either vaccine or placebo displayed similar breadth of non-spike TCRs. Assessments of TCR breadth and depth may have underestimated the total T cell responses.

This table comes from immunoSEQ multiplex PCR, and its TCRdb copy is limited to in-frame clones, with some not included. The data show fewer than 900,000 clones, 89% seen once. In its sample, this clone was seen a few times. Its antigen is undetermined. From germline, CDR1 is MRHNA and CDR2 SNTAGT. The CDR3 has 14 amino acids. With 3 bases removed from V and 2 bases from J, the gap between germline ends came to 10 bases. Treatment noted: some 20 received Ad26.COV2.S at low or high dose, single or two shots; about 5 received placebo; per-sample allocation not given. Repertoires come from day 63 after the first vaccine or placebo injection.

Here the sequenced sample was peripheral blood, taken in a trial of Ad26.COV2.S vaccine versus placebo. This TCR was recovered from a person aged 18-65 years who received the Ad26.COV2.S COVID-19 vaccine or a placebo. The chain links TRBV6-4 to TRBJ1-2, with D maybe TRBD1 (6 bases). CDR3 nucleotides: TGTGCCAGCAGTGAAGGGGGGCACAACTATGGCTACACCTTC. This codes for CASSEGGHNYGYTF.